These T cell receptor beta chains were read from a single sample in a study of OX40 agonist ivuxolimab in advanced cancers. Method: immunoSEQ multiplex PCR; TCRdb's copy keeps in-frame clones and lacks some. The table lists just under 65,000 clones, 85% to 90% of them singletons. This sample comprised CD4+ or CD8+ T cells sorted from blood, obtained in a trial of the OX40 agonist ivuxolimab. These receptors were taken from an adult with an advanced solid tumor such as melanoma, head and neck, liver or kidney cancer. Each CDR3 is given with its conserved first and last residue. D genes are given only for firm matches. Size is omitted from some rows. Given values are once, few, many or a class for expanded clones.

-	TRBJ2-7	TRBV28	-	CASSNSLGGMIYEQYF	TGTGCCAGCAGTAACTCACTTGGGGGTATGATTTACGAGCAGTACTTC
TRBD1	TRBJ2-5	TRBV11-1	once	CASSSDRGALKTQYF	TGTGCCAGCAGTAGCGACAGGGGAGCTCTGAAGACCCAGTACTTC
-	TRBJ2-7	TRBV29-1	-	CSVDGAYEQYF	TGCAGCGTTGACGGGGCCTACGAGCAGTACTTC
TRBD1	TRBJ1-2	TRBV28	once	CASSLGRGLSGYTF	TGTGCCAGCAGTTTAGGAAGGGGGCTATCTGGCTACACCTTC
TRBD1	TRBJ2-7	TRBV5-1	-	CASIKGTGGFYEQYF	TGCGCCAGCATTAAAGGGACAGGGGGATTCTACGAGCAGTACTTC
TRBD1	TRBJ2-7	TRBV29-1	-	CSVVFQDRGYEQYF	TGCAGCGTTGTTTTTCAGGACAGGGGCTACGAGCAGTACTTC
-	TRBJ2-5	TRBV29-1	-	CSVEAGVVETQYF	TGCAGCGTTGAAGCAGGGGTGGTAGAGACCCAGTACTTC
-	TRBJ1-6	TRBV2	-	CASSTRGAVSPLHF	TGTGCCAGCAGTACCAGGGGTGCGGTTTCACCCCTCCACTTT
TRBD1	TRBJ1-1	TRBV28	-	CASSTGGTEAFF	TGTGCCAGCAGCACAGGGGGGACTGAAGCTTTCTTT
-	TRBJ2-7	TRBV18	-	CASSPYRDSNEQYF	TGTGCCAGCTCACCGTACAGGGATTCTAACGAGCAGTACTTC
TRBD1	TRBJ1-3	TRBV5-1	-	CASSLAGTGYGNTIYF	TGCGCCAGCAGCTTGGCCGGGACAGGGTACGGAAACACCATATATTTT
-	TRBJ2-7	TRBV27	-	CASSPLGYGRPGDEQYF	TGTGCCAGCAGTCCCCTCGGATACGGACGGCCTGGCGACGAGCAGTACTTC
-	TRBJ1-1	TRBV2	once	CASSDVTVNTEAFF	TGTGCCAGCAGTGATGTCACAGTAAACACTGAAGCTTTCTTT
TRBD2	TRBJ2-1	TRBV2	-	CASSRDYPDYVPSYNEQFF	TGTGCCAGCAGCCGGGACTACCCAGACTACGTACCTTCCTACAATGAGCAGTTCTTC
-	TRBJ2-5	TRBV2	few	CASSEGQQETQYF	TGTGCCAGCAGTGAAGGCCAGCAAGAGACCCAGTACTTC
TRBD2	TRBJ2-3	TRBV7-3	-	CASSPRDYFTDTQYF	TGTGCCAGCAGCCCCCGGGACTACTTCACAGATACGCAGTATTTT
TRBD1	TRBJ1-4	TRBV4-2	-	CASSYSQGADEKLFF	TGTGCCAGCAGCTACTCCCAGGGGGCTGATGAAAAACTGTTTTTT
TRBD1	TRBJ2-2	TRBV4-1	-	CASSQWTGSGELFF	TGCGCCAGCAGCCAATGGACAGGGTCCGGGGAGCTGTTTTTT
TRBD2	TRBJ2-5	TRBV7-8	once	CASSLRTRFLPQETQYF	TGTGCCAGCAGCTTAAGGACTAGGTTTCTCCCCCAAGAGACCCAGTACTTC
-	TRBJ2-7	TRBV5-6	once	CASSSPTAYEQYF	TGTGCCAGCAGCTCCCCCACCGCCTACGAGCAGTACTTC
-	TRBJ2-3	TRBV9	-	CASSVEGYRTDTQYF	TGTGCCAGCAGCGTCGAGGGTTACCGCACAGATACGCAGTATTTT
-	TRBJ2-5	TRBV7-2	-	CASSLVSAGLAVQETQYF	TGTGCCAGCAGCTTAGTTAGCGCCGGGTTAGCAGTGCAAGAGACCCAGTACTTC
TRBD2	TRBJ2-5	TRBV28	-	CASRAPGGEETQYF	TGTGCCAGCAGGGCTCCTGGGGGGGAGGAGACCCAGTACTTC
-	TRBJ2-7	TRBV5-4	-	CASSEGTTYEQYF	TGTGCCAGCAGCGAGGGCACCACCTACGAGCAGTACTTC
TRBD1	TRBJ2-5	TRBV2	-	CANGQGTETQYF	TGTGCCAACGGACAGGGGACCGAGACCCAGTACTTC
-	TRBJ1-1	TRBV7-8	-	CASNSHRRGGNTEAFF	TGTGCCAGCAACTCACACCGGCGAGGAGGGAACACTGAAGCTTTCTTT
TRBD2	TRBJ2-3	TRBV5-4	-	CASSRSLAGVGTQYF	TGTGCCAGCAGTCGATCTTTAGCGGGAGTCGGTACGCAGTATTTT
TRBD1	TRBJ1-2	TRBV11-3	-	CASSLAPDRGHGYTF	TGTGCCAGCAGCTTAGCCCCAGACAGGGGGCACGGCTACACCTTC
TRBD2	TRBJ2-2	TRBV5-1	-	CASSLAGGLSTGELFF	TGCGCCAGCAGCTTGGCGGGGGGTCTGTCCACCGGGGAGCTGTTTTTT
TRBD1	TRBJ1-1	TRBV5-1	-	CASSLGAGGTEAFF	TGCGCCAGCAGCCTGGGGGCAGGGGGCACTGAAGCTTTCTTT
TRBD1	TRBJ1-1	TRBV5-1	-	CASSSWTGGLNTEAFF	TGCGCCAGCAGCTCCTGGACAGGGGGCTTAAACACTGAAGCTTTCTTT
-	TRBJ2-7	TRBV4-1	-	CASSQGYRDYEQYF	TGCGCCAGCAGCCAAGGATACAGGGATTACGAGCAGTACTTC
-	TRBJ1-1	TRBV15	-	CATSRGQGPEAFF	TGTGCCACCAGCAGAGGGCAGGGGCCTGAAGCTTTCTTT
-	TRBJ1-3	TRBV18	once	CASSPTVAGSGNTIYF	TGTGCCAGCTCGCCCACCGTGGCAGGCTCTGGAAACACCATATATTTT
-	TRBJ1-2	TRBV28	-	CASSPRQNYGYTF	TGTGCCAGCAGCCCGAGACAGAACTATGGCTACACCTTC
TRBD1	TRBJ2-7	TRBV2	-	CASRGTGGSREQYF	TGTGCCAGCAGGGGGACAGGGGGCTCGCGCGAGCAGTACTTC
-	TRBJ1-1	TRBV19	-	CASTDRDRPEAFF	TGTGCCAGTACGGACCGGGATCGGCCTGAAGCTTTCTTT
-	TRBJ2-7	TRBV6-1	-	CASSRSGAQNEQYF	TGTGCCAGCAGTCGATCAGGGGCGCAGAACGAGCAGTACTTC
TRBD2	TRBJ2-2	TRBV5-1	-	CASSWEGLTGELFF	TGCGCCAGCAGCTGGGAGGGCTTGACCGGGGAGCTGTTTTTT
-	TRBJ2-7	TRBV7-8	-	CASSSRREILYEQYF	TGTGCCAGCAGCAGCCGCAGGGAGATTCTCTACGAGCAGTACTTC
-	TRBJ1-5	TRBV28	-	CASTPHRDDQPQHF	TGTGCCAGCACTCCTCACAGGGACGATCAGCCCCAGCATTTT
TRBD1	TRBJ2-3	TRBV5-8	-	CASADRGTTDTQYF	TGTGCCAGCGCGGACAGGGGCACCACAGATACGCAGTATTTT
TRBD2	TRBJ2-2	TRBV5-1	-	CASSLELAGAGELFF	TGCGCCAGCAGCTTGGAGCTAGCGGGAGCCGGGGAGCTGTTTTTT
-	TRBJ2-1	TRBV5-6	-	CASSLGPNQGNEQFF	TGTGCCAGCAGCTTGGGACCCAACCAGGGGAATGAGCAGTTCTTC